These T cell receptor beta chains were read from a single sample in a study. TCRdb re-called the 5' RACE reads through MiXCR, storing one row per CDR3 protein. The sample lists about 40,000 distinct CDR3 sequences; roughly a fifth were seen once. The sample comprised Tregs sorted from a lymph node. All receptors derive from a female donor with breast cancer. Each CDR3 is given with its conserved first and last residue. D genes are given only for firm matches. Clone size is shown for a subset of rows, as once, few, many or a class of expanded clone.

V: TRBV6-5
J: TRBJ2-1
size: -
length: 13
D: -
DNA: TGTGCCAGCAGTTACTCGAACTACAATGAGCAGTTCTTC
CDR3: CASSYSNYNEQFF

V: TRBV9
J: TRBJ2-7
size: -
length: 13
D: -
DNA: TGTGCCAGCAGCGTAGCGGGCGTCAACGAGCAGTACTTC
CDR3: CASSVAGVNEQYF

V: TRBV7-9
J: TRBJ2-7
size: many
length: 12
D: TRBD1
DNA: TGTGCCAGCAGCTCCACAGGGGTCGAGCAGTACTTC
CDR3: CASSSTGVEQYF

V: TRBV15
J: TRBJ1-3
size: many
length: 15
D: TRBD1
DNA: TGTGCCACCAGCAGTGACAGGGATCCTGGAAACACCATATATTTT
CDR3: CATSSDRDPGNTIYF

V: TRBV5-6
J: TRBJ1-5
size: medium-sized
length: 13
D: -
DNA: TGTGCCAGCAGCTTGGCCAACTATCAGCCCCAGCATTTT
CDR3: CASSLANYQPQHF

V: TRBV20-1
J: TRBJ2-7
size: many
length: 12
D: -
DNA: TGCAGTGCTAAGACAGGAGTCTACGAGCAGTACTTC
CDR3: CSAKTGVYEQYF

V: TRBV7-9
J: TRBJ2-1
size: -
length: 17
D: TRBD2
DNA: TGTGCCAGCAGCTTAGCGTTACTAGCGGGGGCCGCCAATGAGCAGTTCTTC
CDR3: CASSLALLAGAANEQFF

V: TRBV21-1
J: TRBJ1-5
size: -
length: 12
D: -
DNA: TGTGCCGGGCCCGTAGATGGTCAGCCCCAGCATTTT
CDR3: CAGPVDGQPQHF

V: TRBV28
J: TRBJ2-6
size: many
length: 18
D: TRBD1
DNA: TGTGCCAGCAGGAGGATGGACAGGGCAAACTCTGGGGCCAACGTCCTGACTTTC
CDR3: CASRRMDRANSGANVLTF

V: TRBV3-1
J: TRBJ1-5
size: -
length: 16
D: -
DNA: TGTGCCAGCAGCCCGAATTCGGAATTAGGCAATCAGCCCCAGCATTTT
CDR3: CASSPNSELGNQPQHF

V: TRBV6-2/TRBV6-3
J: TRBJ2-5
size: -
length: 13
D: -
DNA: TGTGCCAGCAGTTATACGACCCAAGAGACCCAGTACTTC
CDR3: CASSYTTQETQYF

V: TRBV4-1
J: TRBJ2-2
size: medium-sized
length: 19
D: -
DNA: TGCGCCAGCAGCCAAGCTACTAGCCTAAAAATTGAGAACACCGGGGAGCTGTTTTTT
CDR3: CASSQATSLKIENTGELFF

V: TRBV12-3/TRBV12-4
J: TRBJ2-5
size: -
length: 12
D: -
DNA: TGTGCCAGCAGTTTTAGCCCGCAGACCCAGTACTTC
CDR3: CASSFSPQTQYF

V: TRBV7-3
J: TRBJ2-3
size: few
length: 14
D: -
DNA: TGTGCCAGCAGCTTGGGGCCCTTTTCAGATACGCAGTATTTT
CDR3: CASSLGPFSDTQYF

V: TRBV6-5
J: TRBJ2-5
size: few
length: 14
D: TRBD2
DNA: TGTGCCAGCAGTTACAATAGCGGGTCAGAGACCCAGTACTTC
CDR3: CASSYNSGSETQYF

V: TRBV6-1
J: TRBJ2-3
size: many
length: 15
D: TRBD2
DNA: TGTGCCAGCACCTTACTAGCGGGGCCCGCGGATACGCAGTATTTT
CDR3: CASTLLAGPADTQYF

V: TRBV7-9
J: TRBJ2-6
size: many
length: 10
D: -
DNA: TGTGCTACCTGGGCCAACGTCCTGACTTTC
CDR3: CATWANVLTF

V: TRBV28
J: TRBJ2-1
size: many
length: 13
D: -
DNA: TGTGCCAGCATCAACCGAGGGAACAATGAGCAGTTCTTC
CDR3: CASINRGNNEQFF

V: TRBV30
J: TRBJ1-2
size: -
length: 12
D: -
DNA: TGTGCCTGGAGTGTTAGGGGAAGTGGCTACACCTTC
CDR3: CAWSVRGSGYTF

V: TRBV2
J: TRBJ1-2
size: few
length: 15
D: TRBD1
DNA: TGTGCCAGCAGTGAAGGGACAGGGGGCATCTATGGCTACACCTTC
CDR3: CASSEGTGGIYGYTF

V: TRBV20-1
J: TRBJ1-6
size: -
length: 13
D: TRBD1
DNA: TGCAGTGCCCAGGACAGGCGGAATTCACCCCTCCACTTT
CDR3: CSAQDRRNSPLHF

V: TRBV4-2
J: TRBJ2-3
size: -
length: 16
D: -
DNA: TGCGCCAGCAGCCAAGAGGTTGCTAGCGTAGGAGATACGCAGTATTTT
CDR3: CASSQEVASVGDTQYF

V: TRBV7-9
J: TRBJ2-1
size: many
length: 13
D: -
DNA: TGTGCCAGCAGCGAAACAGGGTTCAATGAGCAGTTCTTC
CDR3: CASSETGFNEQFF

V: TRBV7-2
J: TRBJ2-2
size: many
length: 15
D: -
DNA: TGTGCCAGCAGCTTCACTAGCTATAACACCGGGGAGCTGTTTTTT
CDR3: CASSFTSYNTGELFF

V: TRBV6-1
J: TRBJ2-7
size: -
length: 15
D: -
DNA: TGTGCCAGCAGAGACCGGGACACCTATCCCTACGAGCAGTACTTC
CDR3: CASRDRDTYPYEQYF

V: TRBV5-1
J: TRBJ1-1
size: -
length: 15
D: -
DNA: TGCGCCAGCAGCTTGGGACTTAAAGTGAACACTGAAGCTTTCTTT
CDR3: CASSLGLKVNTEAFF

V: TRBV5-1
J: TRBJ2-2
size: once
length: 16
D: -
DNA: TGCGCCAGCAGCCGAATGTCGTCAGGGATCACCGGGGAGCTGTTTTTT
CDR3: CASSRMSSGITGELFF

V: TRBV12-3/TRBV12-4
J: TRBJ2-6
size: once
length: 16
D: TRBD1
DNA: TGTGCCAGCAGCCTAGTAGGGGGCGCTGGGGCCAACGTCCTGACTTTC
CDR3: CASSLVGGAGANVLTF

V: TRBV4-1
J: TRBJ2-7
size: many
length: 16
D: TRBD1
DNA: TGCGCCAGCAGCATGGTAGGGGGCCGCGATTCCTACGAGCAGTACTTC
CDR3: CASSMVGGRDSYEQYF

V: TRBV3-1
J: TRBJ2-1
size: -
length: 13
D: TRBD1
DNA: TGTGCCAACAGCCAACCTGACAGGGGATGGCAGTTCTTC
CDR3: CANSQPDRGWQFF

V: TRBV12-3/TRBV12-4
J: TRBJ2-1
size: -
length: 15
D: -
DNA: TGTGCCAGCATTCGCAGCGATTCCTCCTACAATGAGCAGTTCTTC
CDR3: CASIRSDSSYNEQFF

V: TRBV5-4
J: TRBJ2-7
size: -
length: 12
D: -
DNA: TGTGCCAGCAGGCGAGTTTCCTACGAGCAGTACTTC
CDR3: CASRRVSYEQYF

V: TRBV6-1
J: TRBJ1-2
size: -
length: 12
D: -
DNA: TGTGCCAGCAGCCCAGTGCGCGGTGGCTACACCTTC
CDR3: CASSPVRGGYTF

V: TRBV28
J: TRBJ1-1
size: -
length: 14
D: -
DNA: TGTGCCAGCAGTTCAGGACGGGGAAGGACTGAAGCCTTCTTT
CDR3: CASSSGRGRTEAFF

V: TRBV30
J: TRBJ2-2
size: -
length: 15
D: -
DNA: TGTGCCTGGAGTGCTAAAGGGATTTCGACCGGGGAGCTGTTTTTT
CDR3: CAWSAKGISTGELFF

V: TRBV5-5
J: TRBJ1-1
size: few
length: 14
D: -
DNA: TGTGCCAGCAGCTCGGGCCAGTTGGGCACTGAAGCTTTCTTT
CDR3: CASSSGQLGTEAFF

V: TRBV11-2
J: TRBJ2-5
size: -
length: 14
D: -
DNA: TGTGCCAGCAGCCGGGGCGCGTACCAAGAGACCCAGTACTTC
CDR3: CASSRGAYQETQYF

V: TRBV12-3/TRBV12-4
J: TRBJ2-2
size: few
length: 15
D: -
DNA: TGTGCCAGCAGTTTAATTCGGGGGCTCGCCGGGGAGCTGTTTTTT
CDR3: CASSLIRGLAGELFF

V: TRBV20-1
J: TRBJ2-4
size: -
length: 16
D: TRBD2
DNA: TGCAGTGCTAGACCCTTAATGGGACTAGTCTGGAACATTCAGTACTTC
CDR3: CSARPLMGLVWNIQYF

V: TRBV28
J: TRBJ2-7
size: few
length: 12
D: -
DNA: TGTGCCAGCACCACTAGAGGCTACGAGCAGTACTTC
CDR3: CASTTRGYEQYF

V: TRBV10-2
J: TRBJ2-7
size: few
length: 13
D: -
DNA: TGCGCCAGCAGTGTTGGGACCCACTACGAGCAGTACTTC
CDR3: CASSVGTHYEQYF

V: TRBV21-1
J: TRBJ2-2
size: -
length: 15
D: -
DNA: TGTGCCAGCAGCAAAGAAATGAGAAACACCGGGGAGCTGTTTTTT
CDR3: CASSKEMRNTGELFF

V: TRBV12-3/TRBV12-4
J: TRBJ2-1
size: -
length: 15
D: TRBD2
DNA: TGTGCCAGCAGTTCCCCGGGACTAGCAATCAATGAGCAGTTCTTC
CDR3: CASSSPGLAINEQFF

V: TRBV6-6
J: TRBJ1-1
size: many
length: 11
D: -
DNA: TGTGCCAGCAGTCCAGGGTTTGAAGCTTTCTTT
CDR3: CASSPGFEAFF

V: TRBV20-1
J: TRBJ2-1
size: few
length: 15
D: -
DNA: TGCAGTGCTAGTGGAGAGGGAGAGTTCTACAATGAGCAGTTCTTC
CDR3: CSASGEGEFYNEQFF

V: TRBV4-1
J: TRBJ1-6
size: -
length: 15
D: -
DNA: TGCGCCAGCAGCCAAGATTCAGGGATTAATTCACCCCTCCACTTT
CDR3: CASSQDSGINSPLHF

V: TRBV29-1
J: TRBJ2-7
size: many
length: 12
D: TRBD1
DNA: TGCAGCGTTGTCCGGGACAGAAACGAGCAGTACTTC
CDR3: CSVVRDRNEQYF